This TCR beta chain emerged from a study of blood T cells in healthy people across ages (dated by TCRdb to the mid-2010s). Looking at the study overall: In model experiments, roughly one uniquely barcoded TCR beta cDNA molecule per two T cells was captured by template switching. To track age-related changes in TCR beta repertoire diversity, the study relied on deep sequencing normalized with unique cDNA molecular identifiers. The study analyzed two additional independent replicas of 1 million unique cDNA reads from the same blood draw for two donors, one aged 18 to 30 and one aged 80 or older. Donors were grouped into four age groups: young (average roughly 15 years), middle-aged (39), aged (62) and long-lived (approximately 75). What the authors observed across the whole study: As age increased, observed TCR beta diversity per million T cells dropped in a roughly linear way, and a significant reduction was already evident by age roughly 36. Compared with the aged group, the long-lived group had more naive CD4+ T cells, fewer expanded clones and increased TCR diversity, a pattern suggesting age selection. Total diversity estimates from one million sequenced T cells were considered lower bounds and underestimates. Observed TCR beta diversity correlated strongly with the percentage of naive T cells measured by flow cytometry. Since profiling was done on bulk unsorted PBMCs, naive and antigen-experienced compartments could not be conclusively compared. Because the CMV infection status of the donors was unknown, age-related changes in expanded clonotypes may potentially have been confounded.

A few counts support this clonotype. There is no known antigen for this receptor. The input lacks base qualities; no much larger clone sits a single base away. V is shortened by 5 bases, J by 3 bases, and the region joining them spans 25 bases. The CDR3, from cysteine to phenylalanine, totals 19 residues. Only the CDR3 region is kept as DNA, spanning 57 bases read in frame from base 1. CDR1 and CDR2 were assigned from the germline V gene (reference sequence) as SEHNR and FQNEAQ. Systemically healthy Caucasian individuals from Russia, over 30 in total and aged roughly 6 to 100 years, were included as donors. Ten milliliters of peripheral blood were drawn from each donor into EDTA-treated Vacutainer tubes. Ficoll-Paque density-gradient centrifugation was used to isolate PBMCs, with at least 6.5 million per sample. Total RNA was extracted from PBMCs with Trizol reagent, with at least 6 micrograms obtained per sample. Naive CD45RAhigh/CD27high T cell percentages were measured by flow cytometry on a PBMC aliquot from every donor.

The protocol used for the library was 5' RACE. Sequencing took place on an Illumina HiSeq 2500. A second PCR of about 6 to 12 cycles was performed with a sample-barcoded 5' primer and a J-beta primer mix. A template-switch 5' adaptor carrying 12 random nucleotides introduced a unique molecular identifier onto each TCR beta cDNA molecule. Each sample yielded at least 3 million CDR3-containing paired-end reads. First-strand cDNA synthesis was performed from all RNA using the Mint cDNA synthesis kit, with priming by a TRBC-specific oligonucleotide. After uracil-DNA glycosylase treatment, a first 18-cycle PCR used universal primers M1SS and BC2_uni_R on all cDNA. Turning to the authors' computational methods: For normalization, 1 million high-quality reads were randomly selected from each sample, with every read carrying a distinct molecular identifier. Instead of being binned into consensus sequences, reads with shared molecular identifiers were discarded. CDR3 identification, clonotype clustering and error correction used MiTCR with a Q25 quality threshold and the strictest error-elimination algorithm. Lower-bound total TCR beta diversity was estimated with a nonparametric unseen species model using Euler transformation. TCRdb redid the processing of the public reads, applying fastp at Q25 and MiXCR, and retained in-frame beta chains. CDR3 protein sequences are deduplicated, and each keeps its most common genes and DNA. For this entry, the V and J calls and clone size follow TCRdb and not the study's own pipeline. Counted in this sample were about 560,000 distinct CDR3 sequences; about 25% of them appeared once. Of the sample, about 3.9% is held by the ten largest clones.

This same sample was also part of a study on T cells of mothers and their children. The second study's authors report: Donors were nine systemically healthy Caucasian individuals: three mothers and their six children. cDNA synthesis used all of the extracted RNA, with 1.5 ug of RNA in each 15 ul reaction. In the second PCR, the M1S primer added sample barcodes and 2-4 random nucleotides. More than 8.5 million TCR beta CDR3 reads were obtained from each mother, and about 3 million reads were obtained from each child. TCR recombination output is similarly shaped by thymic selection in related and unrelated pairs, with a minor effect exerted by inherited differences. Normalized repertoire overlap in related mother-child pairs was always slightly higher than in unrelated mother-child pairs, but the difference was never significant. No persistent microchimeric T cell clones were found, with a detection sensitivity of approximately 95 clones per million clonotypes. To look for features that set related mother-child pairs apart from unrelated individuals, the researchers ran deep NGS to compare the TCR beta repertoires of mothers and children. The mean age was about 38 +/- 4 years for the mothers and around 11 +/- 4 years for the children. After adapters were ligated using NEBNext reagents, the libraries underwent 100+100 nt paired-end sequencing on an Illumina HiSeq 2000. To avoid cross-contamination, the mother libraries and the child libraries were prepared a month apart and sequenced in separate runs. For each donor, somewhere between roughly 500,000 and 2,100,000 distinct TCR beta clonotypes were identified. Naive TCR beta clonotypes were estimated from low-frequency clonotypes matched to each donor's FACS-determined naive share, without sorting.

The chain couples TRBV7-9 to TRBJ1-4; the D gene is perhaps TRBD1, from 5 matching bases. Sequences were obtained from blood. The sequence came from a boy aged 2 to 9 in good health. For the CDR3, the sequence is CASSPPGRGRRESNEKLFF. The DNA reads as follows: TGTGCCAGCAGCCCACCAGGGCGGGGCAGGCGTGAATCTAATGAAAAACTGTTTTTT.